The 5 T cell receptor beta chains given below trace back to one sample, sequenced in a study of blood T cell repertoires in COVID-19. Libraries were prepared by immunoSEQ multiplex PCR; TCRdb keeps only in-frame clonotypes and omits some of them. The sample lists 270,000 or so clones; roughly nine tenths were seen once. The sample consisted of peripheral blood. These receptors all stem from a woman in her twenties or thirties with COVID-19, enrolled during active disease.

In this sample, this clone turned up a few times. The V and J genes are TRBV3-1 (or the pseudogene TRBV3-2) and TRBJ2-7; D is undetermined. This CDR3 comprises 12 residues. CDR1 is LGHDT and CDR2 is YNNKEL in the germline V gene (reference sequence). V shed 1 base and J shed 3 bases, with 4 bases lying between them. The CDR3 DNA reads TGTGCCAGCAGCCAAGGGCTCTACGAGCAGTACTTC. As protein: CASSQGLYEQYF.

The V call is TRBV4-1, the J call TRBJ2-7, with D possibly being TRBD1 (6 bases). The germline gives CDR1 MGHRA, CDR2 YSYEKL. The CDR3 sequence is 15 residues long. V was clipped by 1 base and J by 4 bases, with 14 bases between them. The DNA for the CDR3 is TGCGCCAGCAGCCAAGGTGGGACATTTCATTACGAGCAGTACTTC. Protein: CASSQGGTFHYEQYF.

V usage is TRBV3-1 (or the pseudogene TRBV3-2) and J usage is TRBJ1-2; 7 nucleotides match TRBD1. Germline values: CDR1 LGHDT, CDR2 YNNKEL (reference sequence). After removal of 8 bases from V and 4 bases from J, the junction contained 4 bases not matched to a gene. The CDR3 sequence is 12 residues long. CDR3 loop: CASGGGGYGYTF. The CDR3 DNA is TGTGCCAGCGGAGGGGGCGGCTATGGCTACACCTTC.

The rearrangement links TRBV4-2 to TRBJ2-2; 7 bases are shared with TRBD1. The CDR3 covers 16 residues. Trimming took 3 bases from V and 5 from J; bases not matched to a gene: 9. Germline CDR1 reads LGHNA; CDR2 reads YNFKEQ. CDR3 coding DNA: TGTGCCAGCAGCCATGCAGTGTCACAGGGGACCGGGGAGCTGTTTTTT. Translation: CASSHAVSQGTGELFF.

The chain recombines TRBV11-3 with TRBJ2-5; maybe TRBD1 (5 bases). Trimming cost V 4 bases and J 2 bases, with 8 bases left between them. Germline CDR1 and CDR2: SGHNT and YENEEA. The CDR3 covers 13 residues. CDR3 DNA sequence: TGTGCCAGCAGCTGGGCAGGGCAAGAGACCCAGTACTTC. This sequence encodes CASSWAGQETQYF.